Sequencing of this T cell receptor beta chain was carried out in a study of T cells in Graves' hyperthyroidism and ophthalmopathy. Study-wide background: The blood sample was taken at first diagnosis, before treatment began.

Trimming cost V 3 bases and J 7 bases, with 19 bases left between them. The CDR3 contains 15 residues. Per the germline V gene, CDR1 is LNHDA and CDR2 is SQIVND (reference sequence). At first hyperthyroidism diagnosis, before any ophthalmopathy symptoms, the blood sample was collected. Amplification of TCR beta CDR3 regions was performed using RNA transcripts as template. Carried out on the TCR CDR3, a first-round RT-PCR used the HTBI primer set. TCRdb re-called the multiplex PCR reads through MiXCR, storing one row per CDR3 protein. Of around 380,000 distinct CDR3 sequences in the sample, about 14% were seen once. In this sample, this clonotype turned up a few times.

This sequence joins TRBV19 and TRBJ2-7; D may correspond to TRBD1 or TRBD2 (5 bases each). The TCR sequence derives from a man aged 25 to 45 with Graves' hyperthyroidism that later progressed to Graves' ophthalmopathy. The sequenced sample was blood. The CDR3 sequence is CASSIRDDGPLEQYF. As DNA, the CDR3 is TGTGCCAGTAGTATTAGGGACGACGGACCCCTGGAGCAGTACTTC.